This record looks at one TCR beta chain sequence and its context. The data originate from a study of shared T cell receptors in the human thymus. Clones were sequenced by immunoSEQ multiplex PCR, and TCRdb holds only the in-frame ones, with some missing. This table has 600,000 to 900,000 clones, 75% to 90% appearing once. Germline CDR1 and CDR2: SGHVS and FQNEAQ. V was pared by 3 bases and J by 2 bases, with 4 bases of the junction left unmatched. This CDR3 region has 15 residues. The data also belong to a second study, concerning human thymus T cells.

The TCR comes from a girl under three years old with a congenital heart defect. The sequencing sample was made of thymocytes. The chain has TRBV7-8 and TRBJ1-1; 9 bases align to TRBD1. Here the CDR3 reads CASSLRTGVNTEAFF. DNA of the CDR3: TGTGCCAGCAGCTTGAGGACAGGGGTAAACACTGAAGCTTTCTTT. Full variable domain (missing parts from reference TRBV7-8 and TRBJ1-1): GAGVSQSPRYKVAKRGQDVALRCDPISGHVSLFWYQQALGQGPEFLTYFQNEAQLDKSGLPSDRFFAERPEGSVSTLKIQRTQQEDSAVYLCASSLRTGVNTEAFFGQGTRLTVV.